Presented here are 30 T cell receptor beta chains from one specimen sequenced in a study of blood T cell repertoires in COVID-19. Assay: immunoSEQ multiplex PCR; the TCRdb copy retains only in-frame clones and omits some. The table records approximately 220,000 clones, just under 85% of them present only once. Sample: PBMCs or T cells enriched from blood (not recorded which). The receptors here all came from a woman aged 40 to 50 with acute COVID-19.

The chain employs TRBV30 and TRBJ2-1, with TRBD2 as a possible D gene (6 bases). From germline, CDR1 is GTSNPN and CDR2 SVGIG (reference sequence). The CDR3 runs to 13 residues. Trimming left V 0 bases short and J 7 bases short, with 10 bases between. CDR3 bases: TGTGCCTGGAGTGTGACTAGGGGTAATGAGCAGTTCTTC. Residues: CAWSVTRGNEQFF.

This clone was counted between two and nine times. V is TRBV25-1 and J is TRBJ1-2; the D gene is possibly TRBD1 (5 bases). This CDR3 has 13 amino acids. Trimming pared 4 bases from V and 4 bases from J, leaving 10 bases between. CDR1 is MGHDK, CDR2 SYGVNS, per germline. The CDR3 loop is CASSVDSIYGYTF. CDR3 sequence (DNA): TGTGCCAGCAGTGTAGACAGCATCTATGGCTACACCTTC.

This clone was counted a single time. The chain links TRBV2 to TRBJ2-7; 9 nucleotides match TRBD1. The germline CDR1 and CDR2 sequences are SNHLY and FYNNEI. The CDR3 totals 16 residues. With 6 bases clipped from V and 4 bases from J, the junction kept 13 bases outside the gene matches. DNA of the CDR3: TGTGCCAGCAGGCGACAGGGACAGGGATATTCGTACGAGCAGTACTTC. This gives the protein CASRRQGQGYSYEQYF.

The CDR3 protein is CASSFGGTGANVLTF. The CDR3 DNA sequence: TGTGCCAGCAGCTTCGGGGGGACGGGGGCCAACGTCCTGACTTTC. This chain connects TRBV7-2 to TRBJ2-6, with TRBD2 matching 7 bases. The V and J ends lost 3 bases and 4 bases, in that order; junction bases with no gene match: 3. Germline values: CDR1 SGHTA, CDR2 FQGNSA. The CDR3 has 15 residues.

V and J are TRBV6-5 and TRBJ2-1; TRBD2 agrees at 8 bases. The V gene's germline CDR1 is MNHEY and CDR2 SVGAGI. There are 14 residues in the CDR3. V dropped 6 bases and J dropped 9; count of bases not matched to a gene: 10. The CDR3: CASSDVGAGGEQFF. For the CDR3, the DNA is TGTGCCAGCAGCGACGTAGGGGCGGGAGGTGAGCAGTTCTTC.

The CDR3 protein is CASSLVWENSPLHF. For the CDR3, the DNA is TGTGCCAGCAGCTTAGTCTGGGAGAATTCACCCCTCCACTTT. The chain combines TRBV7-2 with TRBJ1-6; unclear D gene. The germline gives CDR1 SGHTA, CDR2 FQGNSA. The CDR3 has 14 residues. The ends were cut back, 1 base at V and 7 bases at J, with 8 bases in the middle.

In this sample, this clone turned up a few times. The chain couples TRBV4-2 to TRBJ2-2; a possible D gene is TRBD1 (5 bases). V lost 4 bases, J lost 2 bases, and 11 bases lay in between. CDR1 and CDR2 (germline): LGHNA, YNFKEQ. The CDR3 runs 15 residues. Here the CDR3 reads CASSPSRANTGELFF. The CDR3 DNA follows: TGTGCCAGCAGCCCCTCCAGGGCTAACACCGGGGAGCTGTTTTTT.

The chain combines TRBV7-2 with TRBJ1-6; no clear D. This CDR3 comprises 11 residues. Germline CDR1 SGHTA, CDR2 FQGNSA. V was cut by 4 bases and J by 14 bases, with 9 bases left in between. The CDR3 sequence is CASSSFEALHF. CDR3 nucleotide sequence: TGTGCCAGCAGCTCGTTTGAGGCCCTCCACTTT.

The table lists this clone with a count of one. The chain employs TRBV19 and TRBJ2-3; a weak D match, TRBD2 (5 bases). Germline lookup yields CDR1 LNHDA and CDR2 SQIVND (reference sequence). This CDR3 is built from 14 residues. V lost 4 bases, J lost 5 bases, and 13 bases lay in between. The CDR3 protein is CASSRGWAGDTQYF. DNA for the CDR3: TGTGCCAGTAGTAGGGGATGGGCGGGAGATACGCAGTATTTT. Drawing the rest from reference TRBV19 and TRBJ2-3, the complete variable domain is DGGITQSPKYLFRKEGQNVTLSCEQNLNHDAMYWYRQDPGQGLRLIYYSQIVNDFQKGDIAEGYSVSREKKESFPLTVTSAQKNPTAFYLCASSRGWAGDTQYFGPGTRLTVL.

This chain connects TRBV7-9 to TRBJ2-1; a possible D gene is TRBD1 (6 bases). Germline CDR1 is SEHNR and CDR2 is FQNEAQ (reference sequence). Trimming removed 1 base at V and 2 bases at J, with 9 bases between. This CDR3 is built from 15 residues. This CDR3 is CASSLGAGAYNEQFF. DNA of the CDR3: TGTGCCAGCAGCTTAGGGGCAGGGGCCTACAATGAGCAGTTCTTC.

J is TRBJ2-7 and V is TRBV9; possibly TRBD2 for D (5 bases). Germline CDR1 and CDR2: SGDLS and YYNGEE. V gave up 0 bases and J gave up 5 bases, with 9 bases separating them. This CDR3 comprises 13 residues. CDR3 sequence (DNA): TGTGCCAGCAGCGTAGACGGGATCAACGAGCAGTACTTC. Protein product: CASSVDGINEQYF.

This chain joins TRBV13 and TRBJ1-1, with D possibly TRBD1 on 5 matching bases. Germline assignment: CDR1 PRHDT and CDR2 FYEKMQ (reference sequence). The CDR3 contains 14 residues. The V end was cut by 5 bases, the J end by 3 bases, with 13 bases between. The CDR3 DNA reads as TGTGCCAGCAGCAAAGGGGCGGGGGACACTGAAGCTTTCTTT. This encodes CASSKGAGDTEAFF. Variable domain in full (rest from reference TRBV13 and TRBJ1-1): AAGVIQSPRHLIKEKRETATLKCYPIPRHDTVYWYQQGPGQDPQFLISFYEKMQSDKGSIPDRFSAQQFSDYHSELNMSSLELGDSALYFCASSKGAGDTEAFFGQGTRLTVV.

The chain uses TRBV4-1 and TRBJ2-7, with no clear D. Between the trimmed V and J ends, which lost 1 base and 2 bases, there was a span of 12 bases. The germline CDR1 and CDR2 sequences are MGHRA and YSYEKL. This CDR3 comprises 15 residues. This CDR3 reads CASSQGGAAAYEQYF. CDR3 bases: TGCGCCAGCAGCCAAGGAGGCGCCGCGGCCTACGAGCAGTACTTC.

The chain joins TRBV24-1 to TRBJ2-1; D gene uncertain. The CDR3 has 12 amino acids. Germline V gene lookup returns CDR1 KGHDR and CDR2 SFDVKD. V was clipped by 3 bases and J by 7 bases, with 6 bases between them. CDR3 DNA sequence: TGTGCCACCAGTGATCGGTGGAATGAGCAGTTCTTC. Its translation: CATSDRWNEQFF.

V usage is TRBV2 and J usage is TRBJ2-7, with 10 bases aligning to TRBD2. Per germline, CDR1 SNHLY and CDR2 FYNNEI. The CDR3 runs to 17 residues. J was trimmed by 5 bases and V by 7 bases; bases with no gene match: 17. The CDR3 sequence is CASTYRNLAGARHEQYF. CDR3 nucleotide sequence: TGTGCCAGCACCTACAGGAACCTAGCGGGAGCGCGGCACGAGCAGTACTTC.

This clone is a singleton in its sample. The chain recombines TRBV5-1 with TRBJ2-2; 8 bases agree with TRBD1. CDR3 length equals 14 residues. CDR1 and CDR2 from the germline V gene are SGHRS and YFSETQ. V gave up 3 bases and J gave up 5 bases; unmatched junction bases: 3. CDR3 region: CASSSGQGTGELFF. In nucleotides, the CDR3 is TGCGCCAGCAGCTCAGGACAGGGTACCGGGGAGCTGTTTTTT.

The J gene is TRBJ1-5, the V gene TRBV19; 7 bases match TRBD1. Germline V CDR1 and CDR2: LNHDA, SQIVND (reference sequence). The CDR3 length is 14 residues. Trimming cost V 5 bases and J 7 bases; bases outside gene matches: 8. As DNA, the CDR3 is TGTGCCAGTAGTGCACAGGGGTTGGGGCAGCCCCAGCATTTT. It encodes CASSAQGLGQPQHF.

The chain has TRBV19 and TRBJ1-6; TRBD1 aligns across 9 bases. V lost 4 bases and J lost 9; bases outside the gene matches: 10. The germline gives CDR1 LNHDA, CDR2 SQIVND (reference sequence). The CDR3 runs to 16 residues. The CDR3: CASSRDLTGGGSPLHF. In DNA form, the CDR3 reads TGTGCCAGTAGTAGGGATCTGACAGGGGGTGGTTCACCCCTCCACTTT.

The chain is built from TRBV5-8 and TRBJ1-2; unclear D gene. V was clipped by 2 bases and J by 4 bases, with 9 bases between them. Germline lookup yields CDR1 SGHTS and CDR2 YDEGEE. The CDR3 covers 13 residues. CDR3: CASSFSLPYGYTF. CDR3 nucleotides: TGTGCCAGCAGCTTCTCCCTACCCTATGGCTACACCTTC.

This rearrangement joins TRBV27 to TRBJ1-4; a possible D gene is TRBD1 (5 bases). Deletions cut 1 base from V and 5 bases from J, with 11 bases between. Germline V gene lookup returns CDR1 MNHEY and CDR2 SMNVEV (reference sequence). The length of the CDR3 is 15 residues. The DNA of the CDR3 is TGTGCCAGCAGTTTATTGGGGCAGAGAAATGAAAAACTGTTTTTT. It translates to CASSLLGQRNEKLFF.

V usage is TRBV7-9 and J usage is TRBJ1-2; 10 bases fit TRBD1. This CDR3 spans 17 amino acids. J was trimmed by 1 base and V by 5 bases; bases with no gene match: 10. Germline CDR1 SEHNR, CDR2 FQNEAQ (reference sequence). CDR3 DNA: TGTGCCAGCAGCCCGCCGACAGGGGGCCTTTTTAACTATGGCTACACCTTC. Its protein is CASSPPTGGLFNYGYTF.

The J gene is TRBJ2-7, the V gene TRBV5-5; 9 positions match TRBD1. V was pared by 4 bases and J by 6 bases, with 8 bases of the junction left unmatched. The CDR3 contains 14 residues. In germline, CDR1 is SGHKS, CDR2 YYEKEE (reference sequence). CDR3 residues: CASSPPTGGAEQYF. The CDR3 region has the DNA TGTGCCAGCAGCCCCCCTACAGGGGGCGCCGAGCAGTACTTC.

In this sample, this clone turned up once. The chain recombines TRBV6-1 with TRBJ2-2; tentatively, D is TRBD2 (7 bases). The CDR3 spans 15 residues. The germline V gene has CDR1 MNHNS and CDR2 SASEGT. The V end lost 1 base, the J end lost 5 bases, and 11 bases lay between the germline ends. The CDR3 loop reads CASSEVRGGTGELFF. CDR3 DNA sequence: TGTGCCAGCAGTGAAGTCAGGGGAGGGACCGGGGAGCTGTTTTTT.

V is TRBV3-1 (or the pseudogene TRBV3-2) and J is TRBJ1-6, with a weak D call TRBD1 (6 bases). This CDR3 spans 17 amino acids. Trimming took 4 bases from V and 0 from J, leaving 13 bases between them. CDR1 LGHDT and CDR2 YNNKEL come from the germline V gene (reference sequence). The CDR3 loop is CASSLTGGSSYNSPLHF. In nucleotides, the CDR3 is TGTGCCAGCAGCCTGACAGGCGGGAGCTCCTATAATTCACCCCTCCACTTT.

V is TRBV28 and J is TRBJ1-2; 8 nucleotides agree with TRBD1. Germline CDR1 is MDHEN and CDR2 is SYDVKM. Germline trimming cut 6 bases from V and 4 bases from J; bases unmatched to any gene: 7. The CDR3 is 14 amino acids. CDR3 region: CASSRGQGSYGYTF. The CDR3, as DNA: TGTGCCAGCAGCCGAGGACAGGGTAGCTATGGCTACACCTTC.

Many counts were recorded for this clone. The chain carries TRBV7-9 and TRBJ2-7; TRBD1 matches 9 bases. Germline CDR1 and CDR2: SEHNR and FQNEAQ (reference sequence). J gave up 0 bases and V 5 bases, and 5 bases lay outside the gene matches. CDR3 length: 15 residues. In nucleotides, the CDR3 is TGTGCCAGCAGCGAAAAGACAGGGGGCTCCTACGAGCAGTACTTC. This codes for CASSEKTGGSYEQYF. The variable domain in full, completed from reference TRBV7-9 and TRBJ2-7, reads DTGVSQNPRHKITKRGQNVTFRCDPISEHNRLYWYRQTLGQGPEFLTYFQNEAQLEKSRLLSDRFSAERPKGSFSTLEIQRTEQGDSAMYLCASSEKTGGSYEQYFGPGTRLTVT.

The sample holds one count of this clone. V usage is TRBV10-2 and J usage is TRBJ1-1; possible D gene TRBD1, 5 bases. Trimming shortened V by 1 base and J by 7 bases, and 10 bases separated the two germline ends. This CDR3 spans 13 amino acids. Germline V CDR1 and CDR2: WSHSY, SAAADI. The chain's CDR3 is CASSEFGGSEAFF. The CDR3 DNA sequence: TGCGCCAGCAGTGAGTTTGGGGGGAGTGAAGCTTTCTTT.

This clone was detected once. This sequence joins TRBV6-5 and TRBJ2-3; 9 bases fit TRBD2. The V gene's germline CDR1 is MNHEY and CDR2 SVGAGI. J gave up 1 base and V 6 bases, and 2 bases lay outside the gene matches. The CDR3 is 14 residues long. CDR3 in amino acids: CASRLAGRTDTQYF. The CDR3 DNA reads TGTGCCAGCAGGCTAGCGGGGCGCACAGATACGCAGTATTTT.

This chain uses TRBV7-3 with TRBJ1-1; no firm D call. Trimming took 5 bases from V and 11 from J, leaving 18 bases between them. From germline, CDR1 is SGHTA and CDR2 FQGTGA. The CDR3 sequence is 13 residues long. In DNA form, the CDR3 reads TGTGCCAGCAGCCCAACACGGGGAGGTGTGGCTTTCTTT. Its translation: CASSPTRGGVAFF. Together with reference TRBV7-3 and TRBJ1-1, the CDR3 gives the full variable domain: GAGVSQTPSNKVTEKGKYVELRCDPISGHTALYWYRQSLGQGPEFLIYFQGTGAADDSGLPNDRFFAVRPEGSVSTLKIQRTERGDSAVYLCASSPTRGGVAFFGQGTRLTVV.

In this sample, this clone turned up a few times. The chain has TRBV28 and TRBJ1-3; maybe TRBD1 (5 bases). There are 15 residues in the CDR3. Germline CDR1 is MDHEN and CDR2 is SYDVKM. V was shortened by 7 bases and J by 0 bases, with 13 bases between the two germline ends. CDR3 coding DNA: TGTGCCAGCACCCTCTTTGGGGCCTCTGGAAACACCATATATTTT. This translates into CASTLFGASGNTIYF. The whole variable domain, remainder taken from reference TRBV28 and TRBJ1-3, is DVKVTQSSRYLVKRTGEKVFLECVQDMDHENMFWYRQDPGLGLRLIYFSYDVKMKEKGDIPEGYSVSREKKERFSLILESASTNQTSMYLCASTLFGASGNTIYFGEGSWLTVV.